Below are 21 T cell receptor beta chains sequenced from a single sample in a study of blood T cell repertoires in COVID-19. The repertoire was sequenced with immunoSEQ multiplex PCR; TCRdb's copy has only in-frame clones and lacks some. The sample has roughly 220,000 clones, more than 65% seen once. Source material: peripheral blood. These receptors all come from a woman aged 40 to 49 who had recovered from COVID-19.

The J gene is TRBJ2-1, the V gene TRBV3-1 (or the pseudogene TRBV3-2), with D possibly being TRBD2 (6 bases). Trimming took 3 bases from V and 7 from J, leaving 7 bases between them. CDR1 is LGHDT and CDR2 is YNNKEL in the germline V gene (reference sequence). This CDR3 spans 12 amino acids. CDR3 DNA sequence: TGTGCCAGCAGCCACGGGACTAATGAGCAGTTCTTC. This translates into CASSHGTNEQFF.

This chain links TRBV27 with TRBJ2-5; 12 bases agree with TRBD2. J lost 2 bases, V lost 0 bases, and 10 bases had no gene match. Germline V gene data show CDR1 as MNHEY and CDR2 as SMNVEV (reference sequence). The CDR3 consists of 19 residues. The CDR3 loop reads CASSLSGGGLAGGQETQYF. The DNA of the CDR3 is TGTGCCAGCAGTTTATCTGGGGGAGGGCTAGCGGGGGGGCAAGAGACCCAGTACTTC.

Regarding this clone: Being one base from a much bigger clone, this may be a read error. This chain joins TRBV6-5 and TRBJ1-1; the D gene is possibly TRBD1 (6 bases). Germline loops: CDR1 MNHEY, CDR2 SVGAGI. This CDR3 has 14 residues. Trimming pared 6 bases from V and 1 base from J, leaving 12 bases between. The CDR3 loop reads CASSPGTTNTEAFF. In DNA, the CDR3 is TGTGCCAGCAGCCCCGGGACAACGAACACTGAAGCTTTCTTT.

The chain carries TRBV9 and TRBJ2-3, with TRBD2 matching 9 bases. V dropped 4 bases and J dropped 1; count of bases not matched to a gene: 4. The CDR3 runs 15 residues. Germline assignment: CDR1 SGDLS and CDR2 YYNGEE. CDR3 coding DNA: TGTGCCAGCAGCAAGAAGCGGGGGGGCACAGATACGCAGTATTTT. This gives the protein CASSKKRGGTDTQYF.

This sequence joins TRBV6-4 and TRBJ1-6; 7 positions match TRBD1. Germline V gives CDR1 MRHNA, CDR2 SNTAGT. V was pared by 0 bases and J by 6 bases, with 2 bases of the junction left unmatched. The CDR3 consists of 15 residues. CDR3 sequence reads: CASSDSRDSNSPLHF. The CDR3 bases are TGTGCCAGCAGTGACTCCCGGGACAGTAATTCACCCCTCCACTTT.

The chain has TRBV5-1 and TRBJ2-1; D is unclear. The germline V and J ends were trimmed by 7 bases and 5 bases, with 10 bases remaining between them. Germline loops: CDR1 SGHRS, CDR2 YFSETQ. The CDR3 runs to 12 residues. CDR3 DNA: TGCGCCAGCCAGATTGGTGACAATGAGCAGTTCTTC. This sequence encodes CASQIGDNEQFF.

The chain employs TRBV5-1 and TRBJ2-2, with D hard to call. Germline V gene sequence: CDR1 SGHRS, CDR2 YFSETQ. CDR3 length: 14 residues. V lost 6 bases to trimming and J lost 3 bases, with 12 bases between them. The CDR3 DNA is TGCGCCAGCAAGACGCGGTTAGACACCGGGGAGCTGTTTTTT. The encoded protein is CASKTRLDTGELFF.

This clone was observed a few times. The J gene is TRBJ2-3, the V gene TRBV19; D is possibly TRBD1 (6 bases). The length of the CDR3 is 13 residues. CDR1 is LNHDA, CDR2 SQIVND, per germline (reference sequence). Trimming left V 6 bases short and J 5 bases short, with 12 bases between. The CDR3 region has the DNA TGTGCCAGTAGCTTGGGGGCGGGAGATACGCAGTATTTT. Its protein is CASSLGAGDTQYF.

This rearrangement joins TRBV2 to TRBJ1-5, with TRBD1 identical over 9 bases. Germline V gene sequence: CDR1 SNHLY, CDR2 FYNNEI. The CDR3 is 16 residues long. The V segment lost 5 bases and the J segment 7 bases; nucleotides outside the gene matches: 12. CDR3 region: CASSPMRQGGRQPQHF. The CDR3 DNA is TGTGCCAGCAGTCCCATGAGACAGGGGGGAAGGCAGCCCCAGCATTTT.

The chain combines TRBV2 with TRBJ2-3; tentative D call: TRBD1 (7 bases). Trimming stripped 7 bases from V and 3 bases from J, with 17 bases between. CDR3 length: 15 amino acids. Germline CDR1 reads SNHLY; CDR2 reads FYNNEI. The CDR3 coding sequence is TGTGCCAGCAAGGCGAACCAGGGGGGAACAGATACGCAGTATTTT. Translated: CASKANQGGTDTQYF.

This chain connects TRBV7-9 to TRBJ2-7; 7 nucleotides match TRBD1. Looked up from germline, CDR1 is SEHNR and CDR2 is FQNEAQ (reference sequence). This CDR3 has 16 residues. Trimming cost V 0 bases and J 5 bases; bases outside gene matches: 10. The CDR3 DNA reads as TGTGCCAGCAGCTTAGCTTGGGGACAGTCCCTTGACGAGCAGTACTTC. Its protein product is CASSLAWGQSLDEQYF.

The chain uses TRBV5-4 and TRBJ2-2; D might be TRBD1 (5 bases). The CDR3 covers 16 residues. V lost 1 base to trimming and J lost 2 bases, with 12 bases between them. The germline V gene has CDR1 SGHNT and CDR2 YYREEE (reference sequence). The CDR3 loop reads CASSLRTGTNTGELFF. CDR3 in DNA: TGTGCCAGCAGCTTGAGAACAGGAACCAACACCGGGGAGCTGTTTTTT.

This clone was detected many times. CDR3 sequence: CATSREAGQGKLFF. CDR3 sequence (DNA): TGTGCCACCAGCAGAGAGGCAGGCCAGGGAAAACTGTTTTTT. J is TRBJ1-4 and V is TRBV15; D may be TRBD1 (5 bases). This CDR3 region has 14 residues. Trimming left V 0 bases short and J 10 bases short, with 12 bases between. The germline V gene has CDR1 LNHNV and CDR2 YYDKDF (reference sequence). The whole variable domain, filled in from reference TRBV15 and TRBJ1-4, reads DAMVIQNPRYQVTQFGKPVTLSCSQTLNHNVMYWYQQKSSQAPKLLFHYYDKDFNNEADTPDNFQSRRPNTSFCFLDIRSPGLGDTAMYLCATSREAGQGKLFFGSGTQLSVL.

The J gene is TRBJ2-2, the V gene TRBV5-4; D is possibly TRBD2 (5 bases). The germline V and J ends were trimmed by 0 bases and 6 bases, with 12 bases remaining between them. This CDR3 spans 15 amino acids. The germline V gene has CDR1 SGHNT and CDR2 YYREEE (reference sequence). The CDR3 region has the DNA TGTGCCAGCAGCTTGGAGGCTCGGCGGGCCGGGGAGCTGTTTTTT. Amino acid sequence: CASSLEARRAGELFF.

This clone was recorded a few times. This chain connects TRBV7-8 to TRBJ1-2, with D maybe TRBD1 (6 bases). The CDR3 is 15 residues long. Germline CDR1 is SGHVS and CDR2 is FQNEAQ. Deletions cut 1 base from V and 4 bases from J, with 13 bases between. The CDR3 sequence: CASSLVGQTSYGYTF. CDR3 DNA: TGTGCCAGCAGCTTAGTCGGACAGACGAGCTATGGCTACACCTTC.

This clone was observed a single time. The chain carries TRBV6-5 and TRBJ1-2; 7 nucleotides match TRBD1. CDR3 size: 13 residues. From germline, CDR1 is MNHEY and CDR2 SVGAGI. V dropped 6 bases and J dropped 8; count of bases not matched to a gene: 9. The CDR3 loop reads CASSTTGWRGYTF. The CDR3 bases are TGTGCCAGCAGCACGACAGGGTGGCGGGGCTACACCTTC.

This clone came up a few times. This chain links TRBV5-1 with TRBJ1-2, with 8 bases fitting TRBD1. CDR1 and CDR2 (germline): SGHRS, YFSETQ. This CDR3 contains 16 residues. V lost 4 bases and J lost 3; bases outside the gene matches: 11. The CDR3 region is CASSKGVQGVYYGYTF. The CDR3 coding sequence is TGCGCCAGCAGCAAAGGAGTACAGGGGGTTTACTATGGCTACACCTTC.

This chain joins TRBV7-2 and TRBJ1-4; the D gene is possibly TRBD1 (5 bases). This CDR3 has 17 amino acids. Trimming left V 2 bases short and J 5 bases short, with 18 bases between. CDR1 and CDR2 from the germline V gene are SGHTA and FQGNSA. CDR3 in DNA: TGTGCCAGCAGCTTAACACGGTTGGGGCAGGGAAATGAAAAACTGTTTTTT. Protein: CASSLTRLGQGNEKLFF.

The gene calls are TRBV15 and TRBJ1-5; D remains ambiguous. Germline assignment: CDR1 LNHNV and CDR2 YYDKDF (reference sequence). This CDR3 has 17 amino acids. Trimming removed 1 base at V and 7 bases at J, with 20 bases between. The CDR3: CATSRAWEFAVLQPQHF. CDR3 DNA sequence: TGTGCCACCAGCAGAGCATGGGAGTTTGCCGTTTTGCAGCCCCAGCATTTT.

This chain links TRBV24-1 with TRBJ2-2; the match to TRBD2 covers 7 bases. The ends lost 9 bases at V and 3 bases at J; junction bases unmatched: 3. Germline CDR1 and CDR2: KGHDR and SFDVKD. The length of the CDR3 is 13 residues. The chain's CDR3 is CATGTTYTGELFF. The CDR3 nucleotides are TGTGCCACCGGGACTACGTACACCGGGGAGCTGTTTTTT.

The rearrangement joins TRBV19 to TRBJ1-6, with no clear D. Per germline, CDR1 LNHDA and CDR2 SQIVND (reference sequence). CDR3 length: 15 residues. The V end was cut by 3 bases, the J end by 1 base, with 7 bases between. The CDR3 bases are TGTGCCAGTAGTATCCTAGGATCCTATAATTCACCCCTCCACTTT. It specifies CASSILGSYNSPLHF.